The rows below give T cell receptor beta chains drawn from one sample of a study of regulatory T cells in long-lasting Graves disease. TCRdb re-called the multiplex PCR reads through MiXCR, storing one row per CDR3 protein. The sample comprises approximately 460,000 distinct CDR3 sequences, about 16% of which are singletons, and about 10% rests with the top ten. A further study also used this sample, focusing on T cells in Graves' hyperthyroidism and ophthalmopathy.

Sequencing was performed on peripheral blood mononuclear cells (PBMCs), taken at new diagnosis, from a patient treated with antithyroid drugs. These receptors were taken from a woman aged 25 to 45 with Graves disease. CDR3s include the opening cysteine and the closing phenylalanine or tryptophan. The D gene is left open where the match is weak. Clone sizes are given selectively: once, few, many, or a class where the clone is expanded.

len	v_gene	j_gene	abundance	d_gene	CDR3aa	CDR3nt
15	TRBV12-5	TRBJ2-1	many	NA	CASGTGPSTPFEQFF	TGTGCTAGTGGGACCGGACCCTCTACCCCCTTTGAGCAGTTCTTC
12	TRBV10-1	TRBJ2-2	many	NA	CASSAGTGELFF	TGCGCCAGCAGTGCCGGGACCGGGGAGCTGTTTTTT
16	TRBV9	TRBJ2-1	few	NA	CASSLRTGNSYNEQFF	TGTGCCAGCAGCCTCCGGACGGGAAACTCCTACAATGAGCAGTTCTTC
15	TRBV5-1	TRBJ2-1	NA	NA	CASSFAKSSYNEQFF	TGCGCCAGCAGCTTCGCAAAGAGCTCCTACAATGAGCAGTTCTTC
17	TRBV9	TRBJ2-1	NA	TRBD2	CASSLHDSGRANNEQFF	TGTGCCAGCAGCCTCCACGACAGCGGGAGGGCCAACAATGAGCAGTTCTTC
14	TRBV7-2	TRBJ2-5	few	NA	CASSLFKLQETQYF	TGTGCCAGCAGCTTATTTAAGCTCCAAGAGACCCAGTACTTC
20	TRBV12-3/TRBV12-4	TRBJ2-7	many	TRBD2	CASSGDWTSGEAGSSYEQYF	TGTGCCAGCAGTGGTGACTGGACTAGCGGAGAGGCAGGTAGCTCCTACGAGCAGTACTTC
14	TRBV3-1	TRBJ2-7	many	NA	CASTPRRNSYEQYF	TGTGCCAGCACCCCAAGAAGGAACAGTTACGAGCAGTACTTC
13	TRBV30	TRBJ2-7	once	TRBD1	CAWTGQDGYEQYF	TGTGCCTGGACGGGACAGGATGGCTACGAGCAGTACTTC
11	TRBV2	TRBJ2-1	many	NA	CASHQSNEQFF	TGTGCCAGCCATCAAAGCAATGAGCAGTTCTTC
16	TRBV12-3/TRBV12-4	TRBJ1-5	many	TRBD1	CASSPGGTGSNQPQHF	TGTGCCAGCAGTCCCGGGGGGACAGGGAGCAATCAGCCCCAGCATTTT
16	TRBV11-3	TRBJ2-3	NA	TRBD2	CASSLGLADSTDTQYF	TGTGCCAGCAGCTTGGGGCTAGCGGACAGCACAGATACGCAGTATTTT
14	TRBV29-1	TRBJ2-7	many	NA	CSVEEQLDSYEQYF	TGCAGCGTTGAAGAACAGCTGGACTCCTACGAGCAGTACTTC
15	TRBV6-1	TRBJ2-3	many	NA	CASGSRDTLLHTQYF	TGTGCCAGCGGAAGCCGGGACACCTTACTTCATACGCAGTATTTT
14	TRBV28	TRBJ2-2	NA	TRBD2	CAVGAGADTGELFF	TGTGCCGTCGGGGCGGGAGCAGACACCGGGGAGCTGTTTTTT
15	TRBV2	TRBJ2-7	NA	NA	CASSPDRRDLYEQYF	TGTGCCAGCAGTCCAGACCGCCGGGACCTTTACGAGCAGTACTTC
15	TRBV24-1	TRBJ2-3	few	TRBD1	CATSVGQGGTDTQYF	TGTGCCACCAGCGTTGGACAGGGTGGCACAGATACGCAGTATTTT
12	TRBV28	TRBJ2-5	many	NA	CASSLPHETQYF	TGTGCCAGCAGCCTTCCGCATGAGACCCAGTACTTC
15	TRBV18	TRBJ2-1	many	TRBD2	CASSEREASYNEQFF	TGTGCCAGCTCAGAGCGGGAGGCCTCCTACAATGAGCAGTTCTTC
16	TRBV27	TRBJ1-2	NA	NA	CASSLSSPRGNYGYTF	TGTGCCAGCAGTTTATCGTCCCCTAGGGGGAACTATGGCTACACCTTC
16	TRBV19	TRBJ1-5	NA	TRBD1	CASSGSGTGDEQPQHF	TGTGCCAGTAGTGGATCCGGGACAGGGGACGAACAGCCCCAGCATTTT
11	TRBV5-1	TRBJ2-7	many	NA	CASRNEYEQYF	TGCGCCAGCAGGAATGAATACGAGCAGTACTTC
15	TRBV12-5	TRBJ1-1	NA	NA	CASGLVVGRNTEAFF	TGTGCTAGTGGTTTGGTAGTGGGGCGGAACACTGAAGCTTTCTTT
13	TRBV27	TRBJ1-2	many	NA	CASSLGGRDGYTF	TGTGCCAGCAGTTTAGGGGGGCGAGATGGCTACACCTTC
11	TRBV28	TRBJ2-2	once	NA	CACSSGGELFF	TGTGCCTGCTCTAGTGGCGGGGAGCTGTTTTTT
15	TRBV28	TRBJ2-2	many	NA	CASSLRAGNTGELFF	TGTGCCAGCAGTTTAAGGGCGGGGAACACCGGGGAGCTGTTTTTT
14	TRBV2	TRBJ2-2	many	TRBD2	CASIGGNSGGELFF	TGTGCCAGCATCGGGGGGAACAGCGGCGGGGAGCTGTTTTTT
13	TRBV6-1	TRBJ1-2	many	NA	CASTNPGTPDYTF	TGTGCCAGCACCAATCCCGGGACGCCGGACTACACCTTC
16	TRBV2	TRBJ2-1	many	TRBD2	CASTKSGTSPYNEQFF	TGTGCCAGCACCAAATCGGGGACTAGCCCCTACAATGAGCAGTTCTTC
13	TRBV28	TRBJ1-1	many	NA	CASSFYMNTEAFF	TGTGCCAGCAGTTTTTATATGAACACTGAAGCTTTCTTT
16	TRBV6-2/TRBV6-3	TRBJ2-1	many	TRBD1	CASSERRNRGRNEQFF	TGTGCCAGCAGTGAAAGAAGGAACAGGGGGCGGAATGAGCAGTTCTTC
17	TRBV28	TRBJ2-1	many	NA	CASSSPVLGSPYNEQFF	TGTGCCAGCAGTTCCCCTGTCCTCGGTTCCCCCTACAATGAGCAGTTCTTC
16	TRBV15	TRBJ2-5	many	NA	CATSVAWGGPQETQYF	TGTGCCACCAGCGTAGCTTGGGGGGGCCCACAAGAGACCCAGTACTTC
15	TRBV4-1	TRBJ2-7	NA	NA	CASSQANTVSYELYF	TGCGCCAGCAGCCAAGCGAACACCGTCTCCTACGAGCTGTACTTC
15	TRBV7-2	TRBJ2-5	NA	NA	CASSLQGPGQETQYF	TGTGCCAGCAGCTTACAGGGGCCTGGCCAAGAGACCCAGTACTTC
15	TRBV7-9	TRBJ2-7	many	TRBD1	CASSSRDRGRAEQYF	TGTGCCAGCAGCTCGAGGGACAGGGGGCGAGCCGAGCAGTACTTC
15	TRBV10-3	TRBJ2-1	NA	TRBD2	CAISGRGTSLREQFF	TGTGCCATCAGCGGCCGGGGGACTAGCCTACGGGAGCAGTTCTTC
13	TRBV9	TRBJ2-1	many	NA	CASSVAPEGGQFF	TGTGCCAGCAGCGTAGCTCCCGAGGGGGGGCAGTTCTTC
16	TRBV10-3	TRBJ1-1	few	NA	CAISESTRRMNTEAFF	TGTGCCATCAGTGAGTCGACACGGAGGATGAACACTGAAGCTTTCTTT
14	TRBV12-3/TRBV12-4	TRBJ2-1	many	NA	CASSLVVPYHEQFF	TGTGCCAGCAGTTTAGTAGTCCCTTACCATGAGCAGTTCTTC
14	TRBV20-1	TRBJ2-3	NA	TRBD2	CSAVRTSSGDTQYF	TGCAGTGCTGTACGGACTAGTTCTGGAGATACGCAGTATTTT